This T cell receptor (beta chain) is from a study of cytomegalovirus exposure and HLA in healthy donors. Study background: In a previous analysis, 95 million to 130 million unique TCR beta sequences were found from roughly 180 million T cells.

A multiplex PCR was run with 60 Vbeta primers and 13 Jbeta primers. Here immunoSEQ multiplex PCR was the method, and the copy in TCRdb shows in-frame clones only, minus some. The table records approximately 110,000 clones, about 80% of them present only once. A word on this clone: No antigen is known for it.

The V segment lost 4 bases and the J segment 5 bases; nucleotides outside the gene matches: 12. The germline CDR1 and CDR2 sequences are SGHKS and YYEKEE (reference sequence). CDR3 size: 15 residues. Points from the study as a whole: Previously analyzed data showed that most TCR beta V segments were productive at a frequency of about 90% or about 30%. Cytomegalovirus status was reportedly diagnosed by the classifier with high specificity and sensitivity.

Sequencing was performed on PBMCs. This sequence joins TRBV5-5 and TRBJ2-7; 7 bases agree with TRBD2. The TCR comes from a young woman in good health and CMV-seropositive. The CDR3 bases are TGTGCCAGCAGCCCGGTCTCGGCGGGAGTAAACGAGCAGTACTTC. Translated, it gives CASSPVSAGVNEQYF.